This TCR beta chain was profiled in a study of T cell responses to AZD1222 COVID-19 vaccine. Overall study findings and caveats: Baseline serostatus was positive in only six or seven AZD1222 recipients. Dominant CD4 TCR responses targeted spike regions 160-218 and 743-854.

Trimming removed 6 bases from V and 8 bases from J, with 19 bases in between. Germline V gene data show CDR1 as SNHLY and CDR2 as FYNNEI. There are 14 residues in the CDR3. Profiled with immunoSEQ multiplex PCR; TCRdb holds only in-frame clones, not every one. The sample lists 95,000 or so clones, approximately 90% occurring once. Worth noting for this clone: Its antigen is unidentified.

J is TRBJ1-2 and V is TRBV2; D remains ambiguous. The specimen was peripheral blood, collected on day 0 of AZD1222 vaccination. The origin of this receptor is an adult in good health. CDR3 sequence reads: CASSGGPGSRGYTF. CDR3 DNA: TGTGCCAGCAGCGGCGGACCTGGGTCGCGGGGCTACACCTTC.